These 20 T cell receptor beta chains share one sample of origin, sequenced in a study of blood T cell repertoires in COVID-19. Produced via immunoSEQ multiplex PCR; TCRdb's table is partial and in-frame only. The sample has 55,000 to 80,000 clones; around four fifths are singletons. Sequenced input: peripheral blood. These receptors originate from a woman over 75 with acute or convalescent COVID-19.

The genes are TRBV11-2 and TRBJ1-2; possible D gene TRBD1, 5 bases. Germline lookup yields CDR1 SGHAT and CDR2 FQNNGV. V was cut by 6 bases and J by 2 bases, with 10 bases left in between. The CDR3 totals 13 residues. CDR3 nucleotide sequence: TGTGCCAGCAGGGGGAAGGGGAACTATGGCTACACCTTC. Translation gives CASRGKGNYGYTF.

In its sample, this clone was seen once. The genes are TRBV7-9 and TRBJ1-1, with D possibly matching TRBD1 (5 bases). Per germline, CDR1 SEHNR and CDR2 FQNEAQ (reference sequence). The V end was cut by 1 base, the J end by 0 bases, with 9 bases between. The CDR3 runs to 15 residues. The CDR3 is CASSLEAGMNTEAFF. The CDR3 DNA reads TGTGCCAGCAGCTTAGAAGCAGGGATGAACACTGAAGCTTTCTTT. The entire variable domain, with the rest obtained from reference TRBV7-9 and TRBJ1-1, is as follows: DTGVSQNPRHKITKRGQNVTFRCDPISEHNRLYWYRQTLGQGPEFLTYFQNEAQLEKSRLLSDRFSAERPKGSFSTLEIQRTEQGDSAMYLCASSLEAGMNTEAFFGQGTRLTVV.

This chain joins TRBV19 and TRBJ1-4; TRBD1 might be the D (5 bases). The germline V gene encodes CDR1 LNHDA and CDR2 SQIVND (reference sequence). V was clipped by 3 bases and J by 0 bases, with 11 bases between them. The CDR3 totals 16 residues. CDR3 sequence: CASSIRAGTTNEKLFF. For the CDR3, the DNA is TGTGCCAGTAGTATCAGGGCCGGCACAACTAATGAAAAACTGTTTTTT. Supplemented by reference TRBV19 and TRBJ1-4, the full variable domain reads DGGITQSPKYLFRKEGQNVTLSCEQNLNHDAMYWYRQDPGQGLRLIYYSQIVNDFQKGDIAEGYSVSREKKESFPLTVTSAQKNPTAFYLCASSIRAGTTNEKLFFGSGTQLSVL.

CDR3 loop: CASSELRVGDEQFF. CDR3 coding DNA: TGCGCCAGCAGTGAGCTCAGGGTTGGCGATGAGCAGTTCTTC. The chain joins TRBV10-1 to TRBJ2-1; the D gene is possibly TRBD1 (5 bases). Germline V gene sequence: CDR1 WNHNN, CDR2 SYGVQD (reference sequence). The CDR3 has 14 amino acids. V was clipped by 2 bases and J by 8 bases, with 13 bases between them.

The rearrangement joins TRBV6-1 to TRBJ1-6; tentative D call: TRBD1 (5 bases). The CDR3 sequence is 15 residues long. Trimming shortened V by 3 bases and J by 13 bases, and 19 bases separated the two germline ends. CDR1 MNHNS and CDR2 SASEGT come from the germline V gene. The CDR3 sequence is CASSEGRILASPLHF. The CDR3 coding sequence is TGTGCCAGCAGTGAGGGGCGAATCCTCGCGAGTCCCCTCCACTTT.

V usage is TRBV7-9 and J usage is TRBJ2-1; 7 bases are shared with TRBD1. The trim removed 1 base at V and 13 bases at J, leaving 10 bases unmatched. Germline loops: CDR1 SEHNR, CDR2 FQNEAQ (reference sequence). The CDR3 is 14 residues long. The CDR3 DNA reads TGTGCCAGCAGCTTAGTTGAGGGGGCGGCTGAACAGTTCTTC. This sequence encodes CASSLVEGAAEQFF. Combining the CDR3 with reference TRBV7-9 and TRBJ2-1 gives the whole variable domain DTGVSQNPRHKITKRGQNVTFRCDPISEHNRLYWYRQTLGQGPEFLTYFQNEAQLEKSRLLSDRFSAERPKGSFSTLEIQRTEQGDSAMYLCASSLVEGAAEQFFGPGTRLTVL.

The chain's CDR3 is CASRPGLTSGANVLTF. CDR3 DNA: TGTGCCAGCAGGCCGGGACTTACCTCTGGGGCCAACGTCCTGACTTTC. V is TRBV2 and J is TRBJ2-6; D might be TRBD2 (6 bases). With 6 bases removed from V and 0 bases from J, the gap between germline ends came to 12 bases. The CDR3 runs 16 residues. CDR1 SNHLY and CDR2 FYNNEI come from the germline V gene.

The genes are TRBV24-1 and TRBJ2-5, with TRBD2 matching over 7 bases. Germline loops: CDR1 KGHDR, CDR2 SFDVKD. CDR3 length equals 14 residues. J gave up 5 bases and V 9 bases, and 11 bases lay outside the gene matches. As DNA, the CDR3 is TGTGCCACCCGCGGGAGCACCGGAGGGGAGACCCAGTACTTC. Translation: CATRGSTGGETQYF.

J is TRBJ2-7 and V is TRBV9; a weak D match, TRBD1 (6 bases). The germline V gene encodes CDR1 SGDLS and CDR2 YYNGEE. Deletions cut 4 bases from V and 2 bases from J, with 13 bases between. This CDR3 has 14 amino acids. The chain's CDR3 is CASSLGTGTYEQYF. The DNA for the CDR3 is TGTGCCAGCAGCCTGGGTACAGGGACCTACGAGCAGTACTTC.

This clone was found a few times. This chain links TRBV12-5 with TRBJ1-5; D ambiguous. Germline V gene lookup returns CDR1 LGHNT and CDR2 FRNRAP. Trimming removed 7 bases from V and 7 bases from J, with 17 bases in between. CDR3 length equals 14 residues. CDR3 sequence: CASAVDSSKQPQHF. The CDR3, as DNA: TGTGCTAGTGCCGTGGACTCGTCCAAACAGCCCCAGCATTTT.

The J gene is TRBJ2-1, the V gene TRBV19; D is ambiguous. Germline V gives CDR1 LNHDA, CDR2 SQIVND (reference sequence). This CDR3 contains 20 residues. V was pared by 5 bases and J by 2 bases, with 28 bases between. The CDR3 DNA reads TGTGCCAGTAGTCCCTCCCACGGTTTTAGACAAGACAAAACCTACAATGAGCAGTTCTTC. Residues: CASSPSHGFRQDKTYNEQFF. Filled out from reference TRBV19 and TRBJ2-1, the complete variable domain reads DGGITQSPKYLFRKEGQNVTLSCEQNLNHDAMYWYRQDPGQGLRLIYYSQIVNDFQKGDIAEGYSVSREKKESFPLTVTSAQKNPTAFYLCASSPSHGFRQDKTYNEQFFGPGTRLTVL.

This sequence joins TRBV5-1 and TRBJ2-5; 8 bases agree with TRBD2. CDR1 and CDR2 (germline): SGHRS, YFSETQ. The junction had 6 bases not matched to a gene; V was cut back by 4 bases and J by 1 base. The CDR3 runs to 15 residues. The CDR3 loop is CASSLHSGGQETQYF. The CDR3 DNA follows: TGCGCCAGCAGCCTCCACAGCGGGGGCCAAGAGACCCAGTACTTC.

CDR3 in amino acids: CASRGRAGEHNEQFF. In nucleotides, the CDR3 is TGTGCCAGCCGTGGTCGAGCGGGAGAGCACAATGAGCAGTTCTTC. The chain has TRBV3-1 (or the pseudogene TRBV3-2) and TRBJ2-1; TRBD2 aligns across 8 bases. The trim removed 8 bases at V and 5 bases at J, leaving 11 bases unmatched. The CDR3 sequence is 15 residues long. Per the germline V gene, CDR1 is LGHDT and CDR2 is YNNKEL (reference sequence).

The chain carries TRBV30 and TRBJ1-1; D ambiguous. The length of the CDR3 is 14 residues. V lost 5 bases and J 4 bases, leaving 17 bases between the germline ends. Germline values: CDR1 GTSNPN, CDR2 SVGIG (reference sequence). In DNA, the CDR3 is TGTGCCTGGGCCCCCCCGGGAATGGTCACTGAAGCTTTCTTT. Its translation: CAWAPPGMVTEAFF.

The chain is built from TRBV28 and TRBJ2-5, with 8 bases aligning to TRBD1. The germline CDR1 and CDR2 sequences are MDHEN and SYDVKM. There are 12 residues in the CDR3. The junction had 4 bases not matched to a gene; V was cut back by 6 bases and J by 7 bases. The CDR3 DNA reads TGTGCCAGCAGACAACAGGGGGGGACCCAGTACTTC. As protein: CASRQQGGTQYF.

This chain joins TRBV19 and TRBJ2-3, with TRBD2 matching 11 bases. CDR1 LNHDA and CDR2 SQIVND come from the germline V gene (reference sequence). J was trimmed by 3 bases and V by 7 bases; bases with no gene match: 6. This CDR3 has 15 amino acids. CDR3 in amino acids: CASTLLAGETDTQYF. The CDR3 DNA reads TGTGCCAGTACCTTACTAGCGGGAGAAACAGATACGCAGTATTTT.

V and J are TRBV5-1 and TRBJ2-1; 10 bases are shared with TRBD2. Germline CDR1 reads SGHRS; CDR2 reads YFSETQ. V lost 1 base to trimming and J lost 0 bases; unmatched junction nucleotides: 10. This CDR3 spans 19 amino acids. This CDR3 reads CASSLFWTSGGSSYNEQFF. The CDR3 nucleotides read TGCGCCAGCAGCTTGTTTTGGACTAGCGGTGGGTCCTCCTACAATGAGCAGTTCTTC.

There are a few counts of this clone. The chain uses TRBV27 and TRBJ2-7; no firm D call. This CDR3 spans 13 amino acids. V lost 2 bases to trimming and J lost 4 bases, with 9 bases between them. CDR1 and CDR2 (germline): MNHEY, SMNVEV (reference sequence). DNA of the CDR3: TGTGCCAGCAGTTTACCTGGCGGATACGAGCAGTACTTC. This encodes CASSLPGGYEQYF.

This clone was observed once. The chain recombines TRBV24-1 with TRBJ2-3; D gene ambiguous. CDR1 KGHDR and CDR2 SFDVKD come from the germline V gene. The CDR3 extends over 12 amino acids. The V and J ends lost 4 bases and 8 bases respectively, with 9 bases between them. CDR3 sequence reads: CATSDYTGTQYF. In nucleotides, the CDR3 is TGTGCCACCAGTGACTATACTGGTACGCAGTATTTT.

This rearrangement joins TRBV29-1 to TRBJ2-5; 9 positions agree with TRBD2. Germline V CDR1 and CDR2: SQVTM, ANQGSEA. This CDR3 spans 14 amino acids. J was trimmed by 1 base and V by 3 bases; bases with no gene match: 3. This CDR3 is CSVDIAGVQETQYF. The DNA for the CDR3 is TGCAGCGTTGACATAGCGGGGGTCCAAGAGACCCAGTACTTC. The whole variable domain, remainder taken from reference TRBV29-1 and TRBJ2-5, is SAVISQKPSRDICQRGTSLTIQCQVDSQVTMMFWYRQQPGQSLTLIATANQGSEATYESGFVIDKFPISRPNLTFSTLTVSNMSPEDSSIYLCSVDIAGVQETQYFGPGTRLLVL.